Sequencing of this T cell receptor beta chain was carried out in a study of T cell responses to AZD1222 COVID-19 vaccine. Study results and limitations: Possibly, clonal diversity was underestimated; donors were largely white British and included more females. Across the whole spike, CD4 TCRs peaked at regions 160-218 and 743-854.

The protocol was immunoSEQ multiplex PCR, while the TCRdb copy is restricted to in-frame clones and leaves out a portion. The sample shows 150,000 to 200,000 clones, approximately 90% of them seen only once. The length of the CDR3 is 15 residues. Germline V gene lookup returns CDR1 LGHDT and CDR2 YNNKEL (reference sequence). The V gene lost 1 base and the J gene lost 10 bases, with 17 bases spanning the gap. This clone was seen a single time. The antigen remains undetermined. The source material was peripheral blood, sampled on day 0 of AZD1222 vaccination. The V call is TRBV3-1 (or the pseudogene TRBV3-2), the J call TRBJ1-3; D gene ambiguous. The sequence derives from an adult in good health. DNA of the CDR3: TGTGCCAGCAGCCAAGTGCCCACGGCTGCGAATACCATATATTTT. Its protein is CASSQVPTAANTIYF.